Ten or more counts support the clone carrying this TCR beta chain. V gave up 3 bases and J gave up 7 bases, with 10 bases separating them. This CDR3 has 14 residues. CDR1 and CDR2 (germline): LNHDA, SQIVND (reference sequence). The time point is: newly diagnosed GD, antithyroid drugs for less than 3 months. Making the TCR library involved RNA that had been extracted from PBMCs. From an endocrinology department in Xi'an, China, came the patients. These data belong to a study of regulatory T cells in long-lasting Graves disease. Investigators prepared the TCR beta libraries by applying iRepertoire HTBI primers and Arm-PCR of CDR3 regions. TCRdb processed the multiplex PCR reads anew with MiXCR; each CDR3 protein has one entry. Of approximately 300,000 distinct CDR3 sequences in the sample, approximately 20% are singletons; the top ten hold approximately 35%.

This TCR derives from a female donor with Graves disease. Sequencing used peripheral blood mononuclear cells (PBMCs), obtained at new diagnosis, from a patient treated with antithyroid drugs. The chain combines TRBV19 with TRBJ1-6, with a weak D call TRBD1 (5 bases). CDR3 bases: TGTGCCAGTAGTATTGAGGGGAAGAATTCACCCCTCCACTTT. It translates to CASSIEGKNSPLHF.